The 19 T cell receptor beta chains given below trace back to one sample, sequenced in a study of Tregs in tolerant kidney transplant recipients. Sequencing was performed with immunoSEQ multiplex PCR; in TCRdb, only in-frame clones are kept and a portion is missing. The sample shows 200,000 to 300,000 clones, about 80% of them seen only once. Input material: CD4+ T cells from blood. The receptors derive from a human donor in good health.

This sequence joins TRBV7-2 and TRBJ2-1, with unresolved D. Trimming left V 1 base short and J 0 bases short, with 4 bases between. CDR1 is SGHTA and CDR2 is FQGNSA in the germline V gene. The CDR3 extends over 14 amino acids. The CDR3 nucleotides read TGTGCCAGCAGCTTAGACTTCTCCTACAATGAGCAGTTCTTC. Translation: CASSLDFSYNEQFF.

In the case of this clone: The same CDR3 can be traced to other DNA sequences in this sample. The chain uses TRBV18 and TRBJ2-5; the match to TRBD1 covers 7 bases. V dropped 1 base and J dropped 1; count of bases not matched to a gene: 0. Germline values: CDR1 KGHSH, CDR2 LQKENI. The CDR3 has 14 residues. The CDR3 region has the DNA TGTGCCAGCTCACCACGACAGGGCCAAGAGACCCAGTACTTC. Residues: CASSPRQGQETQYF.

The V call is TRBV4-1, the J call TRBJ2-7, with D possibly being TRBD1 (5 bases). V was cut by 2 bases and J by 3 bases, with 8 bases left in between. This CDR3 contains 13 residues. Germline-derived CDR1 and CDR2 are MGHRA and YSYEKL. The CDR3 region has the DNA TGCGCCAGCAGCCAACCAACAGGCTACGAGCAGTACTTC. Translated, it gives CASSQPTGYEQYF.

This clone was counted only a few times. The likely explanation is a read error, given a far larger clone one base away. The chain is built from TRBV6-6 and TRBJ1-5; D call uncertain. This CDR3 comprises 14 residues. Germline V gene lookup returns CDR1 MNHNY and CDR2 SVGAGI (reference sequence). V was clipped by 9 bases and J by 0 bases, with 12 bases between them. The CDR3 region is CASKVLNSNQPQHF. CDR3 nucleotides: TGTGCCAGTAAGGTACTTAATAGCAATCAGCCCCAGCATTTT.

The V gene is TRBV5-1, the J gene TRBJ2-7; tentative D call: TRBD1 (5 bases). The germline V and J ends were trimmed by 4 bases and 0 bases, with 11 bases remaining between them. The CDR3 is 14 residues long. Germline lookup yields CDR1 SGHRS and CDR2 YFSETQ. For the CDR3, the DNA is TGCGCCAGCAGCCCGACGACAGCCTCCTACGAGCAGTACTTC. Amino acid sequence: CASSPTTASYEQYF.

The CDR3 is CASSLVGQLTGELFF. The CDR3 DNA reads TGTGCCAGCAGCTTAGTAGGACAGCTCACCGGGGAGCTGTTTTTT. This chain links TRBV7-6 with TRBJ2-2; possible D gene TRBD1, 6 bases. The CDR3 is 15 amino acids. Between the trimmed V and J ends, which lost 1 base and 4 bases, there was a span of 10 bases. Germline V lookup: CDR1 SGHVS, CDR2 FNYEAQ.

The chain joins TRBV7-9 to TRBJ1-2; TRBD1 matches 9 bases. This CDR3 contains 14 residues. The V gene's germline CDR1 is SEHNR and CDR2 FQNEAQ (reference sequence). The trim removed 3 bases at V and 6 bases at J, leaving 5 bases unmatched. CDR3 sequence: CASSFGRTGDGYTF. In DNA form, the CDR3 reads TGTGCCAGCAGCTTCGGTCGGACAGGGGATGGCTACACCTTC.

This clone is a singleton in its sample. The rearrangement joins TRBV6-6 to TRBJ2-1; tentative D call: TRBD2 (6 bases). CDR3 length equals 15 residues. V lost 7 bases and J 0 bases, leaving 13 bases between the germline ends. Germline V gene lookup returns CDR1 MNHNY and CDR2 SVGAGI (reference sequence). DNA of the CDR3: TGTGCCAGCAATCTAATGGGAGGCTCCTACAATGAGCAGTTCTTC. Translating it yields CASNLMGGSYNEQFF.

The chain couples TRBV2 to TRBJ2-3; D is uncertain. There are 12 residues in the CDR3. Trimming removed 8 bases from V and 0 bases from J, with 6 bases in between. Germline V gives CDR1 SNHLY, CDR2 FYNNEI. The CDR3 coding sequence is TGTGCCAGCGACCCTAGCACAGATACGCAGTATTTT. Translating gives CASDPSTDTQYF.

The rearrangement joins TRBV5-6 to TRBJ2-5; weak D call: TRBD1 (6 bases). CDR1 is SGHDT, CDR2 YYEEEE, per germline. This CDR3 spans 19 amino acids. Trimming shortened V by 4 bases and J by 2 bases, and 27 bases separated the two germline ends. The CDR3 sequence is CASSPQDGKQGGLQETQYF. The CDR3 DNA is TGTGCCAGCAGCCCCCAGGATGGGAAACAGGGTGGCCTACAAGAGACCCAGTACTTC. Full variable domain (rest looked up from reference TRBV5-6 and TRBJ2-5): DAGVTQSPTHLIKTRGQQVTLRCSPKSGHDTVSWYQQALGQGPQFIFQYYEEEERQRGNFPDRFSGHQFPNYSSELNVNALLLGDSALYLCASSPQDGKQGGLQETQYFGPGTRLLVL.

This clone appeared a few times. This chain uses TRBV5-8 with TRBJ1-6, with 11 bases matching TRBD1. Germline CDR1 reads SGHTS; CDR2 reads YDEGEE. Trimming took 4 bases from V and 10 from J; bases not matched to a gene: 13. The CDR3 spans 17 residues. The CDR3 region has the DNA TGTGCCAGCAGCGGGAGATTTTGGACAGGGGGCGCGTCACCCCTCCACTTT. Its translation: CASSGRFWTGGASPLHF.

The DNA for the CDR3 is TGTGCCATCAGTGAGTCCGTCGACGGTAACTATGGCTACACCTTC. This encodes CAISESVDGNYGYTF. V usage is TRBV10-3 and J usage is TRBJ1-2; no definite D call. In germline, CDR1 is ENHRY, CDR2 SYGVKD. There are 15 residues in the CDR3. Trimming left V 0 bases short and J 1 base short, with 9 bases between.

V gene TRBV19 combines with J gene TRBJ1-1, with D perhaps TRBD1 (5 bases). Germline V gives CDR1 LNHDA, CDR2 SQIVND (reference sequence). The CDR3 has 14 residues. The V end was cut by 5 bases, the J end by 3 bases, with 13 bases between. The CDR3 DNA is TGTGCCAGTAGTGCGGGACTGACGTACACTGAAGCTTTCTTT. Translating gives CASSAGLTYTEAFF.

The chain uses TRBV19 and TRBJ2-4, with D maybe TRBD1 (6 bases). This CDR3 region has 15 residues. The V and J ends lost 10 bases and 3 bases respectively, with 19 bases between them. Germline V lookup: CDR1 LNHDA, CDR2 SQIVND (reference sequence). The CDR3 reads CATAPTGLGKNIQYF. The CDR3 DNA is TGTGCCACTGCCCCCACAGGGTTAGGCAAAAACATTCAGTACTTC.

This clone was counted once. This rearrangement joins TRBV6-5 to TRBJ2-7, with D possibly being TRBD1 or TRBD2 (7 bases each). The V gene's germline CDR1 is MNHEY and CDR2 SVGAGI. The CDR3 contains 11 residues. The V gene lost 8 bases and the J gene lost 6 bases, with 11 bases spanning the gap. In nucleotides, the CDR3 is TGTGCCAGCCGCAGGGGGGGCGAGCAGTACTTC. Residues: CASRRGGEQYF.

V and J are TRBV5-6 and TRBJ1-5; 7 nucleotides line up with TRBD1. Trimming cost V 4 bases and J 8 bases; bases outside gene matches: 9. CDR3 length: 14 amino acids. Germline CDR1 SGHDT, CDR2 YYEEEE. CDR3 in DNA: TGTGCCAGCAGCCCGTGGGACAGTATGAAGCCCCAGCATTTT. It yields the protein CASSPWDSMKPQHF. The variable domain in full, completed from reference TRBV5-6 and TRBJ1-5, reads DAGVTQSPTHLIKTRGQQVTLRCSPKSGHDTVSWYQQALGQGPQFIFQYYEEEERQRGNFPDRFSGHQFPNYSSELNVNALLLGDSALYLCASSPWDSMKPQHFGDGTRLSIL.

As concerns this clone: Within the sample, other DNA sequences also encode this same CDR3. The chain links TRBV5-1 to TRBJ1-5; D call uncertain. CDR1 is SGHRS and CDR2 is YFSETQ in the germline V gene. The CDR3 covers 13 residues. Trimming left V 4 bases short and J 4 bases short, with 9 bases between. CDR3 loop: CASSLDGNQPQHF. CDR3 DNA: TGCGCCAGCAGCCTGGACGGTAATCAGCCCCAGCATTTT.

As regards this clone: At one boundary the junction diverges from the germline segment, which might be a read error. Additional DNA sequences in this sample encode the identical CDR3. The CDR3: CASSSKIIANYGYTF. Written as DNA, the CDR3 is TGTGCCAGCAGCTCAAAGATAATCGCTAACTACGGCTACACCTTC. The rearrangement uses TRBV5-5 and TRBJ1-2; D is unclear. The CDR3 spans 15 residues. CDR1 is SGHKS, CDR2 YYEKEE, per germline (reference sequence).

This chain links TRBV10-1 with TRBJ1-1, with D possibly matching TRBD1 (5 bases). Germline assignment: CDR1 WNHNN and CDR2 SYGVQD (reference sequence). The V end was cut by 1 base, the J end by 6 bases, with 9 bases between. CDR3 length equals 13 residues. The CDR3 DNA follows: TGCGCCAGCAGTGAGTGGGGGGGGTCTGAAGCTTTCTTT. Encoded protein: CASSEWGGSEAFF.